This TCR beta chain was sequenced during a study of shared clonotypes between healthy human individuals. About the study: Per donor, CD8 memory used one plate, CD8 naive used two, CD4 memory used three and CD4 naive used three. General observations from the study: Naive CD4 clonotype sharing across a few donors was approximately 5%.

The CDR3 is made up of 12 amino acids. V was cut by 5 bases and J by 3 bases, with 4 bases left in between. Germline lookup yields CDR1 SGHNT and CDR2 YENEEA. Template for every sorted-subset replicate PCR totaled 150 to 250 ng DNA, roughly 30,000 T cell genomes. TCRdb's table, derived via immunoSEQ multiplex PCR, lists solely in-frame clones and lacks some. The sample records roughly 2.4 million clones, roughly 95% being singletons. As regards this clone: No antigen is known for it. Other DNA variants within this sample encode the same CDR3.

The V gene is TRBV11-3, the J gene TRBJ2-2; unclear D gene. Sequencing was performed on naive CD4+ T cells sorted from blood. As for subset: CD45RA+ positively selected. This clonotype was sampled from a man between 18 and 29 years old in good health. CDR3 protein: CASSPHTGELFF. CDR3 bases: TGTGCCAGCAGCCCCCACACCGGGGAGCTGTTTTTT.